This T cell receptor beta chain was sequenced for a study of blood T cells in healthy people across ages. This CDR3 has 18 amino acids. Germline loops: CDR1 SGHRS, CDR2 YFSETQ. The junction had 9 bases not matched to a gene; V was cut back by 0 bases and J by 4 bases. Per sample, a minimum of 6.5 million PBMCs were isolated. Combining a sample-barcoded 5' primer with a J-beta primer mix, a second PCR ran for roughly 7 to 12 cycles. TCRdb re-analysed the 5' RACE reads in MiXCR, keeping a single row per CDR3 protein. The table includes about 1.6 million distinct CDR3 sequences, about 32% detected once. The sample comprised blood. This chain uses TRBV5-1 with TRBJ2-3, with 12 bases matching TRBD2. The sequence was collected from a young woman in good health. CDR3 sequence reads: CASSLVLAGGGGPDTQYF. The CDR3 DNA sequence: TGCGCCAGCAGCTTGGTACTAGCGGGAGGTGGGGGCCCAGATACGCAGTATTTT.